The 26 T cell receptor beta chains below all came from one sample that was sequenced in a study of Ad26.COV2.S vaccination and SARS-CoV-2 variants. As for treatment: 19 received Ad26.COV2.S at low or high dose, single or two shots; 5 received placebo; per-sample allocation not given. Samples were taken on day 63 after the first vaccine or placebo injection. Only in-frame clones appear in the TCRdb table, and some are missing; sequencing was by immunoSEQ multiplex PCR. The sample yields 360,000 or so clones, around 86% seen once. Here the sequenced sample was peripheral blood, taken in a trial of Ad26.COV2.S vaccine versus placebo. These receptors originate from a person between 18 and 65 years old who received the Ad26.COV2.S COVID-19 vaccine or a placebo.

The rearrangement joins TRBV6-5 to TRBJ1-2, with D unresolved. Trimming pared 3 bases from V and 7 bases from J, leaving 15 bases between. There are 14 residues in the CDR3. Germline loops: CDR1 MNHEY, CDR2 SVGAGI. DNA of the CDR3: TGTGCCAGCAGTTATGGGTATGGGAATGGTGGCTACACCTTC. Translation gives CASSYGYGNGGYTF.

CDR3 in amino acids: CASSVATGTGELFF. The CDR3 coding sequence is TGTGCCAGCAGCGTAGCTACAGGGACCGGGGAGCTGTTTTTT. The chain links TRBV9 to TRBJ2-2, with a tentative D call TRBD1 (6 bases). CDR3 length: 14 amino acids. Looked up from germline, CDR1 is SGDLS and CDR2 is YYNGEE. Trimming left V 0 bases short and J 5 bases short, with 8 bases between.

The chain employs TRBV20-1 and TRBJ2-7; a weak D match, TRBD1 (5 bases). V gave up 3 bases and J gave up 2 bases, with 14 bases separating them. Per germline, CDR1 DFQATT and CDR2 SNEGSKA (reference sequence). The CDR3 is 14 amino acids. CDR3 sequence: CSASGPKGPYEQYF. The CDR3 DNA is TGCAGTGCTAGTGGGCCAAAGGGGCCCTACGAGCAGTACTTC.

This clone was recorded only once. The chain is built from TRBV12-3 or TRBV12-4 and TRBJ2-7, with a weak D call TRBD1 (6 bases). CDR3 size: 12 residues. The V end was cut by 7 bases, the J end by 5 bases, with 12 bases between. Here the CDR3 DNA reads TGTGCCAGCACCCCCAACAGGGACGAGCAGTACTTC. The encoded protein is CASTPNRDEQYF.

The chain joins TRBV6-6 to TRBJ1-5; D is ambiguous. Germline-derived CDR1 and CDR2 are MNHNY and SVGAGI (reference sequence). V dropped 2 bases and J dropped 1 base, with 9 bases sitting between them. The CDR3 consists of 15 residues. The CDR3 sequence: CASSYRIDSNQPQHF. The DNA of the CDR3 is TGTGCCAGCAGTTACAGGATAGACAGCAATCAGCCCCAGCATTTT.

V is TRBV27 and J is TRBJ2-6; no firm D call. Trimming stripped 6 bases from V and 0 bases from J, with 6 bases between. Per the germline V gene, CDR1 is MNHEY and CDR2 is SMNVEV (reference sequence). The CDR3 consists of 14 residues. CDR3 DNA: TGTGCCAGCAGCCAGAGCTCTGGGGCCAACGTCCTGACTTTC. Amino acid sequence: CASSQSSGANVLTF.

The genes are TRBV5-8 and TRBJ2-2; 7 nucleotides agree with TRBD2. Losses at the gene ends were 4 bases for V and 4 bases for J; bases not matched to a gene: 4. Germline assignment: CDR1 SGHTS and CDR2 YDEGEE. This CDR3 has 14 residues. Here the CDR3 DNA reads TGTGCCAGCAGCCCCGAGCGGGGCACCGGGGAGCTGTTTTTT. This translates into CASSPERGTGELFF. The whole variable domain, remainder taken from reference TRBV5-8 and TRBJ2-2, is EAGVTQSPTHLIKTRGQQATLRCSPISGHTSVYWYQQALGLGLQFLLWYDEGEERNRGNFPPRFSGRQFPNYSSELNVNALELEDSALYLCASSPERGTGELFFGEGSRLTVL.

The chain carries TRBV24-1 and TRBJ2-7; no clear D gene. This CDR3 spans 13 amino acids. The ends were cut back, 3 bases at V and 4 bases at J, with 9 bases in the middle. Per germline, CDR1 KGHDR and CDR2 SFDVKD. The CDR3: CATSDAHTYEQYF. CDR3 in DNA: TGTGCCACCAGTGATGCCCATACTTACGAGCAGTACTTC.

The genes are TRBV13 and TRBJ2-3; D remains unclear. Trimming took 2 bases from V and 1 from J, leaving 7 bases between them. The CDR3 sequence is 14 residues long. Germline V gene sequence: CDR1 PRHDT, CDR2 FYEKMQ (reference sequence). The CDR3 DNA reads TGTGCCAGCAGCTTACTAGGCGGCACAGATACGCAGTATTTT. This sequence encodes CASSLLGGTDTQYF.

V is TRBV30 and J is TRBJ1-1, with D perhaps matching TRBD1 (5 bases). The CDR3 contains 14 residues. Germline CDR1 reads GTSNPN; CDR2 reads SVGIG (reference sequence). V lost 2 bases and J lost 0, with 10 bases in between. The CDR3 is CAWSSGTVNTEAFF. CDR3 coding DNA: TGTGCCTGGAGTTCCGGGACGGTGAACACTGAAGCTTTCTTT.

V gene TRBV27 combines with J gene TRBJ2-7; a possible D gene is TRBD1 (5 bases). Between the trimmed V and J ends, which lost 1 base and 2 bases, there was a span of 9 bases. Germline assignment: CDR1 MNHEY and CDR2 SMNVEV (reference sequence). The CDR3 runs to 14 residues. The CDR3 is CASSLFDSPYEQYF. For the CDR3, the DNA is TGTGCCAGCAGTTTATTCGACAGTCCCTACGAGCAGTACTTC.

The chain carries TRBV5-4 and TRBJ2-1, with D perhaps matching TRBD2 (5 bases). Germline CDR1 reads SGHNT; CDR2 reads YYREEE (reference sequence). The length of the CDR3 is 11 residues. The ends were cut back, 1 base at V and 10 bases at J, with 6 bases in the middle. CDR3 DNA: TGTGCCAGCAGCTTGAGAGGGGAGCAGTTCTTC. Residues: CASSLRGEQFF.

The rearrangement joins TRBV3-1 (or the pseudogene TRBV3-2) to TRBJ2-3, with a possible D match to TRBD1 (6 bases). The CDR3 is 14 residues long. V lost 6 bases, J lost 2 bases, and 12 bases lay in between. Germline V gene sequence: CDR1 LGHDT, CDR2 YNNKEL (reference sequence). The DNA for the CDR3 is TGTGCCAGCAGAGGGGACATAACCACAGATACGCAGTATTTT. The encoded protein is CASRGDITTDTQYF.

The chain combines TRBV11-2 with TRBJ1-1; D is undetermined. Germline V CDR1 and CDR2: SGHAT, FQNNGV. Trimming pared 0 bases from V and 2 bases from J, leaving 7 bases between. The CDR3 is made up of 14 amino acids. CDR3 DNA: TGTGCCAGCAGCTTAGAGGGGTCCAACACTGAAGCTTTCTTT. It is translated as CASSLEGSNTEAFF.

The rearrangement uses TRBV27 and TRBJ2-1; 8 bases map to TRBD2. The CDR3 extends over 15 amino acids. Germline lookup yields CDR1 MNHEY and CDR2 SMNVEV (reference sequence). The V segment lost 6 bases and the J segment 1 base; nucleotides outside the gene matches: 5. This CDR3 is CASRSAGESYNEQFF. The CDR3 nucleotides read TGTGCCAGCAGGTCAGCGGGGGAGTCCTACAATGAGCAGTTCTTC.

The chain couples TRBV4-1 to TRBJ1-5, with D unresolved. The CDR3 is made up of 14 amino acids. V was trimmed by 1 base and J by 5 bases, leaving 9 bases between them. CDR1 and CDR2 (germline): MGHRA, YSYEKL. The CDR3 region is CASSQGGTYQPQHF. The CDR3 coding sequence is TGCGCCAGCAGCCAAGGTGGCACCTATCAGCCCCAGCATTTT.

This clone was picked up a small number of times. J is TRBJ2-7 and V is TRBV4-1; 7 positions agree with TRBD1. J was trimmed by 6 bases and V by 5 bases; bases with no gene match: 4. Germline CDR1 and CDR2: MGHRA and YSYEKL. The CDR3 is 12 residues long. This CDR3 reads CASSLGQSEQYF. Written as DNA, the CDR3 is TGCGCCAGCAGCTTGGGACAGTCCGAGCAGTACTTC.

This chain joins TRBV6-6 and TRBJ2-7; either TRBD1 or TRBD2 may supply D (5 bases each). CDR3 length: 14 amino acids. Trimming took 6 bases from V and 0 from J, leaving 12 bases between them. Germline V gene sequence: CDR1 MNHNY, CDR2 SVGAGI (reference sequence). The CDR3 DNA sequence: TGTGCCAGCAGGCCCGGGACCTACTCCTACGAGCAGTACTTC. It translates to CASRPGTYSYEQYF.

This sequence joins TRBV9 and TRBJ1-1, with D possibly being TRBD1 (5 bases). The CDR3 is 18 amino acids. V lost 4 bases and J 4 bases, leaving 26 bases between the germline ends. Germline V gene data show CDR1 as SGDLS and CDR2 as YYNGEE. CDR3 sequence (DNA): TGTGCCAGCAGCCCGTTTCAGTTCGGGGCACTCGGGGGCACTGAAGCTTTCTTT. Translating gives CASSPFQFGALGGTEAFF. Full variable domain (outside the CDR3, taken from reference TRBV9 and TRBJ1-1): DSGVTQTPKHLITATGQRVTLRCSPRSGDLSVYWYQQSLDQGLQFLIQYYNGEERAKGNILERFSAQQFPDLHSELNLSSLELGDSALYFCASSPFQFGALGGTEAFFGQGTRLTVV.

The CDR3 bases are TGTGCCAGCAGCTTAGGGGACAGGGGATGGGACACTGAAGCTTTCTTT. It encodes CASSLGDRGWDTEAFF. The V call is TRBV7-2, the J call TRBJ1-1; TRBD1 matches 10 bases. This CDR3 comprises 16 residues. V lost 1 base to trimming and J lost 3 bases; unmatched junction nucleotides: 5. Germline V gives CDR1 SGHTA, CDR2 FQGNSA.

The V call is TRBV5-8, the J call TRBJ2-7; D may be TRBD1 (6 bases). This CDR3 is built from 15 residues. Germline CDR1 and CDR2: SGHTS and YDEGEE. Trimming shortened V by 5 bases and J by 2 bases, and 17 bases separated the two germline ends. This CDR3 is CASRTPQGLAYEQYF. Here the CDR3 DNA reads TGTGCCAGCAGAACCCCACAGGGTCTTGCCTACGAGCAGTACTTC.

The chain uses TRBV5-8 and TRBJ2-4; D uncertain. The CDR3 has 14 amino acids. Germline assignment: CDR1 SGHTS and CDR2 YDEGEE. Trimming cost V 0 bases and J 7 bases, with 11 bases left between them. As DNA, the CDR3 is TGTGCCAGCAGCTTGGATCCCCTTAGCAACATTCAGTACTTC. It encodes CASSLDPLSNIQYF.

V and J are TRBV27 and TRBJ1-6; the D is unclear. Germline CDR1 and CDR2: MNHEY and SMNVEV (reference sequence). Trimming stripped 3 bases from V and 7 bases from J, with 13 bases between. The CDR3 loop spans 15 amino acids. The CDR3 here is CASSFLGRANSPLHF. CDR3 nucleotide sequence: TGTGCCAGCAGTTTTCTCGGGAGAGCGAATTCACCCCTCCACTTT.

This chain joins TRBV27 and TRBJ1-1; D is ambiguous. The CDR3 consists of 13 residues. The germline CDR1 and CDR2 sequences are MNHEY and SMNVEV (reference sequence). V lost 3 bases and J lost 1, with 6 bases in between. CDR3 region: CASSFKGNTEAFF. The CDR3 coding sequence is TGTGCCAGCAGTTTCAAGGGGAACACTGAAGCTTTCTTT.

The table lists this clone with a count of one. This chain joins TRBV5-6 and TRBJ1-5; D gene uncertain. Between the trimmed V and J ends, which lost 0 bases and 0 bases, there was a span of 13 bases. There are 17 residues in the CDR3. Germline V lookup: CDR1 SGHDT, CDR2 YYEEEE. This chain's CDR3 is CASSLGPGDYSNQPQHF. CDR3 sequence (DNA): TGTGCCAGCAGCTTGGGTCCAGGCGATTATAGCAATCAGCCCCAGCATTTT.

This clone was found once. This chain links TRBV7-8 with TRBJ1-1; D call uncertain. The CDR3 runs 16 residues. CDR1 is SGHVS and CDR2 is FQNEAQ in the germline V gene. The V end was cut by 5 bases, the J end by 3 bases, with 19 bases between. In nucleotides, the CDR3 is TGTGCCAGCAGCCCTAGCCTTGGGTACGTGGACACTGAAGCTTTCTTT. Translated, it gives CASSPSLGYVDTEAFF.